The 25 T cell receptor beta chains presented below share a single source sample, sequenced in a study of PD-1 blockade in classical Hodgkin lymphoma. The repertoire was sequenced with immunoSEQ multiplex PCR; TCRdb's copy has only in-frame clones and lacks some. The table includes some 90,000 clones, under 85% detected once. The time point is: cycle 4 day 1 (C4D1), after less than 7 weeks of nivolumab. Every patient was affected by relapse after autologous stem cell transplantation, while exposure to brentuximab vedotin was not uniform. The input for sequencing was peripheral blood mononuclear cells (PBMCs), taken before the fourth cycle of nivolumab. The receptors were gathered from a human donor with classical Hodgkin lymphoma.

This chain uses TRBV18 with TRBJ2-3, with D uncertain. Deletions cut 5 bases from V and 0 bases from J, with 3 bases between. The germline gives CDR1 KGHSH, CDR2 LQKENI. The CDR3 consists of 12 residues. In DNA form, the CDR3 reads TGTGCCAGCTCAAAAAGCACAGATACGCAGTATTTT. This gives the protein CASSKSTDTQYF.

The genes are TRBV4-2 and TRBJ2-7; tentatively, D is TRBD2 (6 bases). The CDR3 runs to 15 residues. Trimming took off 0 bases at V and 3 bases at J, with 12 bases between the two ends. Germline V gene lookup returns CDR1 LGHNA and CDR2 YNFKEQ. CDR3 DNA sequence: TGTGCCAGCAGCCAAGATTGGGCGGGAATCTACGAGCAGTACTTC. This codes for CASSQDWAGIYEQYF.

The chain joins TRBV7-2 to TRBJ2-5, with a tentative D call TRBD2 (6 bases). Germline V gene lookup returns CDR1 SGHTA and CDR2 FQGNSA. The CDR3 runs to 16 residues. The germline V and J ends were trimmed by 4 bases and 5 bases, with 20 bases remaining between them. CDR3 region: CASSSGGWLRGETQYF. DNA for the CDR3: TGTGCCAGCAGCTCTGGCGGGTGGCTCCGGGGGGAGACCCAGTACTTC.

The J gene is TRBJ1-5, the V gene TRBV6-1, with D possibly matching TRBD1 (5 bases). CDR3 length: 13 residues. V lost 5 bases and J 3 bases, leaving 8 bases between the germline ends. The germline gives CDR1 MNHNS, CDR2 SASEGT. The CDR3 nucleotides read TGTGCCAGCAGTCCAGGGTACAATCAGCCCCAGCATTTT. It codes for CASSPGYNQPQHF.

The chain joins TRBV6-5 to TRBJ1-3; D gene ambiguous. This CDR3 is built from 13 residues. V lost 7 bases and J 3 bases, leaving 10 bases between the germline ends. The germline gives CDR1 MNHEY, CDR2 SVGAGI. In DNA form, the CDR3 reads TGTGCCAGCATCGCGCCGGGTGGAAACACCATATATTTT. Its translation: CASIAPGGNTIYF.

The chain is built from TRBV29-1 and TRBJ1-2, with D perhaps TRBD1 (5 bases). CDR3 size: 12 residues. V lost 5 bases, J lost 6 bases, and 13 bases lay in between. Germline V gene sequence: CDR1 SQVTM, CDR2 ANQGSEA. The CDR3, as DNA: TGCAGCGTTCAGCTCACACAGGATGGCTACACCTTC. Its translation is CSVQLTQDGYTF.

This clone was seen just once. The rearrangement joins TRBV27 to TRBJ2-2; 12 bases are shared with TRBD2. The length of the CDR3 is 18 residues. Germline values: CDR1 MNHEY, CDR2 SMNVEV (reference sequence). V gave up 4 bases and J gave up 4 bases; unmatched junction bases: 10. For the CDR3, the DNA is TGTGCCAGCAGTTCCCCCCTACTAGCGGGAGGTTTCACCGGGGAGCTGTTTTTT. It yields the protein CASSSPLLAGGFTGELFF.

The J gene is TRBJ1-4, the V gene TRBV5-4; 7 bases line up with TRBD1. V trimming: 4 bases; J trimming: 5 bases; junction bases outside the gene matches: 5. The CDR3 is 14 residues long. Germline V gene data show CDR1 as SGHNT and CDR2 as YYREEE (reference sequence). The CDR3: CASSPTGRNEKLFF. CDR3 in DNA: TGTGCCAGCAGCCCGACAGGGCGGAATGAAAAACTGTTTTTT. The complete variable domain, with remaining parts taken from reference TRBV5-4 and TRBJ1-4, reads ETGVTQSPTHLIKTRGQQVTLRCSSQSGHNTVSWYQQALGQGPQFIFQYYREEENGRGNFPPRFSGLQFPNYSSELNVNALELDDSALYLCASSPTGRNEKLFFGSGTQLSVL.

The chain combines TRBV7-6 with TRBJ2-5; D ambiguous. From germline, CDR1 is SGHVS and CDR2 FNYEAQ. Trimming pared 5 bases from V and 2 bases from J, leaving 6 bases between. The CDR3 consists of 12 residues. The CDR3: CASSPHQETQYF. CDR3 sequence (DNA): TGTGCCAGCAGCCCTCATCAAGAGACCCAGTACTTC.

V usage is TRBV5-4 and J usage is TRBJ2-2; D is perhaps TRBD2 (5 bases). The CDR3 has 15 amino acids. Trimming cost V 4 bases and J 1 base, with 11 bases left between them. Germline-derived CDR1 and CDR2 are SGHNT and YYREEE (reference sequence). The CDR3 coding sequence is TGTGCCAGCAGCCCGAAAGAGGGGAACACCGGGGAGCTGTTTTTT. Protein product: CASSPKEGNTGELFF.

The genes are TRBV10-1 and TRBJ2-1; D might be TRBD1 (6 bases). V lost 4 bases to trimming and J lost 0 bases, with 19 bases between them. CDR3 length: 18 amino acids. Germline CDR1 reads WNHNN; CDR2 reads SYGVQD (reference sequence). The CDR3 coding sequence is TGCGCCAGCAGTGGTGACAGGCGTTCCCTTCGCTCCTACAATGAGCAGTTCTTC. It is translated as CASSGDRRSLRSYNEQFF.

The J gene is TRBJ2-7, the V gene TRBV7-3; TRBD2 matches at 7 bases. This CDR3 spans 14 amino acids. Germline loops: CDR1 SGHTA, CDR2 FQGTGA. The V gene end was trimmed by 5 bases and the J gene end by 4 bases; junction bases not matched to a gene: 8. As DNA, the CDR3 is TGTGCCAGCAGCGAAGAGGGAGGGTTATACGAGCAGTACTTC. Protein: CASSEEGGLYEQYF.

The chain carries TRBV7-9 and TRBJ1-2; TRBD1 matches at 9 bases. Germline CDR1 reads SEHNR; CDR2 reads FQNEAQ (reference sequence). The CDR3 totals 14 residues. The V gene end was trimmed by 0 bases and the J gene end by 7 bases; junction bases not matched to a gene: 3. The CDR3 sequence: CASSLARTGAGYTF. The CDR3 nucleotides are TGTGCCAGCAGCTTAGCCCGGACAGGGGCTGGCTACACCTTC.

The chain carries TRBV5-1 and TRBJ2-1; no definite D call. The CDR3 extends over 14 amino acids. V lost 1 base and J lost 8, with 13 bases in between. CDR1 SGHRS and CDR2 YFSETQ come from the germline V gene. The chain's CDR3 is CASSLTASGDEQFF. DNA of the CDR3: TGCGCCAGCAGCTTGACCGCTAGTGGGGATGAGCAGTTCTTC.

A single count supports this clone. The V and J genes are TRBV5-1 and TRBJ1-1, with D unclear. From germline, CDR1 is SGHRS and CDR2 YFSETQ. The CDR3 sequence is 14 residues long. Trimming cost V 4 bases and J 1 base, with 11 bases left between them. This CDR3 reads CASSETAGNTEAFF. The CDR3 DNA is TGCGCCAGCAGCGAAACAGCGGGGAACACTGAAGCTTTCTTT.

The V gene is TRBV29-1, the J gene TRBJ2-7, with 8 bases that match TRBD2. This CDR3 comprises 14 residues. V dropped 4 bases and J dropped 2; count of bases not matched to a gene: 7. Germline CDR1 is SQVTM and CDR2 is ANQGSEA. CDR3: CSVASSGWTYEQYF. The CDR3 bases are TGCAGCGTTGCCTCTAGCGGGTGGACCTACGAGCAGTACTTC.

This clone was picked up one time. The chain recombines TRBV7-3 with TRBJ2-7; TRBD1 matches 7 bases. The CDR3 is 15 amino acids. Trimming cost V 3 bases and J 3 bases; bases outside gene matches: 8. CDR1 and CDR2 (germline): SGHTA, FQGTGA. The chain's CDR3 is CASSLTGSNSYEQYF. The CDR3 DNA is TGTGCCAGCAGCTTGACAGGGAGCAACAGCTACGAGCAGTACTTC.

The chain links TRBV2 to TRBJ2-2, with TRBD2 matching over 8 bases. The CDR3 is 16 amino acids. CDR1 SNHLY and CDR2 FYNNEI come from the germline V gene. V trimming: 5 bases; J trimming: 2 bases; junction bases outside the gene matches: 7. The CDR3: CASSPTRGGNTGELFF. CDR3 sequence (DNA): TGTGCCAGCAGTCCCACACGGGGGGGTAACACCGGGGAGCTGTTTTTT.

The J gene is TRBJ1-4, the V gene TRBV11-2, with no clear D. Germline V gene data show CDR1 as SGHAT and CDR2 as FQNNGV. CDR3 length: 13 residues. With 5 bases removed from V and 10 bases from J, the gap between germline ends came to 14 bases. The CDR3 is CASSHDHGIKLFF. CDR3 sequence (DNA): TGTGCCAGCAGCCATGACCACGGGATAAAACTGTTTTTT.

This chain links TRBV29-1 with TRBJ2-1; 7 bases align to TRBD2. V dropped 1 base and J dropped 7; count of bases not matched to a gene: 7. Germline V gives CDR1 SQVTM, CDR2 ANQGSEA. This CDR3 contains 14 residues. The CDR3 loop reads CSVEVEGGRNEQFF. The CDR3 coding sequence is TGCAGCGTTGAAGTTGAGGGAGGGCGGAATGAGCAGTTCTTC.

This rearrangement joins TRBV19 to TRBJ2-1; weak D call: TRBD2 (6 bases). V was trimmed by 7 bases and J by 0 bases, leaving 16 bases between them. CDR3 length equals 16 residues. Germline CDR1 LNHDA, CDR2 SQIVND (reference sequence). CDR3 loop: CASKPVAVSSYNEQFF. CDR3 DNA sequence: TGTGCCAGTAAGCCAGTAGCGGTTAGCTCCTACAATGAGCAGTTCTTC.

This chain connects TRBV18 to TRBJ2-7; 10 bases agree with TRBD1. CDR3 length: 14 residues. Germline CDR1 and CDR2: KGHSH and LQKENI. J was trimmed by 4 bases and V by 3 bases; bases with no gene match: 3. Here the CDR3 reads CASSPGTGEYEQYF. The CDR3 DNA sequence: TGTGCCAGCTCACCCGGGACAGGGGAGTACGAGCAGTACTTC.

The chain is built from TRBV7-2 and TRBJ2-3, with 10 bases that match TRBD1. In germline, CDR1 is SGHTA, CDR2 FQGNSA. The CDR3 consists of 16 residues. J lost 4 bases, V lost 4 bases, and 8 bases had no gene match. The CDR3 here is CASSSDRGRRSDTQYF. In DNA form, the CDR3 reads TGTGCCAGCAGCTCAGACAGGGGGCGCAGGTCAGATACGCAGTATTTT.

The DNA for the CDR3 is TGTGCCAGCAGCCAAGATAGGAGCGGGAGTCGACGAGATACGCAGTATTTT. Translated: CASSQDRSGSRRDTQYF. The rearrangement joins TRBV14 to TRBJ2-3; 8 nucleotides line up with TRBD2. V shed 0 bases and J 5 bases; nucleotides not matched to a gene: 10. From germline, CDR1 is SGHDN and CDR2 FVKESK. This CDR3 is built from 17 residues.

The rearrangement links TRBV5-1 to TRBJ1-4, with D perhaps matching TRBD1 (6 bases). The germline CDR1 and CDR2 sequences are SGHRS and YFSETQ. V was cut by 6 bases and J by 5 bases, with 11 bases left in between. The CDR3 has 13 residues. The CDR3 nucleotides read TGCGCCAGCACCATTGGACAGAATGAAAAACTGTTTTTT. This sequence encodes CASTIGQNEKLFF.